A single sample is the source of the 24 T cell receptor beta chains below, sequenced in a study of T-cell reconstitution after alpha-beta-depleted transplantation in children. Unique molecular identifiers were incorporated when the TCRbeta library was constructed. TCRdb called the PCR reads again in MiXCR, with one record for every CDR3 protein. The data contain roughly 340,000 distinct CDR3 sequences, about 16% of them seen just once; the ten biggest clones take up roughly two fifths. The material was PBMCs, mostly from graft donor cells, obtained 360 days after TCRalphabeta/CD19-depleted stem cell transplant. The origin of the receptors is a male patient between 2 and 10 years old who had a stem cell transplant for acute lymphoblastic leukemia, so the T cells may come from the graft donor.

The V and J genes are TRBV7-2 and TRBJ2-7, with 12 bases fitting TRBD2. There are 17 residues in the CDR3. Germline CDR1 and CDR2: SGHTA and FQGNSA. With V trimmed by 3 bases and J by 2 bases, 8 bases remained unmatched. CDR3 loop: CASSFVLTSGSPYEQYF. CDR3 nucleotides: TGTGCCAGCAGCTTTGTTCTGACTAGCGGGAGCCCCTACGAGCAGTACTTC.

In its sample, this clonotype was seen a few times. This chain connects TRBV18 to TRBJ2-3; TRBD1 matches 7 bases. The J segment lost 0 bases and the V segment lost 3 bases, leaving 3 bases of the junction unmatched. CDR3 length: 15 residues. Germline V gene lookup returns CDR1 KGHSH and CDR2 LQKENI. The CDR3 sequence is CASSPSTGSTDTQYF. The DNA of the CDR3 is TGTGCCAGCTCACCTTCGACAGGGAGCACAGATACGCAGTATTTT. The whole variable domain, filled in from reference TRBV18 and TRBJ2-3, reads NAGVMQNPRHLVRRRGQEARLRCSPMKGHSHVYWYRQLPEEGLKFMVYLQKENIIDESGMPKERFSAEFPKEGPSILRIQQVVRGDSAAYFCASSPSTGSTDTQYFGPGTRLTVL.

The sample holds a few counts of this clonotype. The V and J genes are TRBV7-2 and TRBJ2-1, with TRBD1 identical over 8 bases. With V trimmed by 0 bases and J by 4 bases, 5 bases remained unmatched. Germline assignment: CDR1 SGHTA and CDR2 FQGNSA. The length of the CDR3 is 16 residues. The CDR3, as DNA: TGTGCCAGCAGCTTAGCCAGGACAGGGATATACAATGAGCAGTTCTTC. Translated, it gives CASSLARTGIYNEQFF.

V usage is TRBV19 and J usage is TRBJ1-6; the match to TRBD1 covers 9 bases. CDR1 LNHDA and CDR2 SQIVND come from the germline V gene (reference sequence). The ends lost 5 bases at V and 11 bases at J; junction bases unmatched: 4. This CDR3 is 13 amino acids long. Here the CDR3 reads CASSGQGSPPLHF. In nucleotides, the CDR3 is TGTGCCAGTAGTGGACAGGGGAGTCCACCCCTCCACTTT.

This clonotype was seen at least ten times. The genes are TRBV20-1 and TRBJ1-3; 9 bases are shared with TRBD1. V lost 0 bases, J lost 1 base, and 4 bases stayed unmatched. Germline CDR1 reads DFQATT; CDR2 reads SNEGSKA (reference sequence). This CDR3 is 16 amino acids long. CDR3 protein: CSARDGGTGSGNTIYF. The CDR3 bases are TGCAGTGCTAGAGATGGAGGGACAGGGTCTGGAAACACCATATATTTT.

The chain employs TRBV6-5 and TRBJ2-1, with TRBD2 identical over 9 bases. The CDR3 contains 15 residues. V shed 1 base, J shed 10 bases, and the junction held 8 bases outside the gene matches. CDR1 is MNHEY and CDR2 is SVGAGI in the germline V gene. CDR3 in DNA: TGTGCCAGCAGTTACTACGGACTAGCGACTAGCGAGCAGTTCTTC. Its protein is CASSYYGLATSEQFF.

The chain joins TRBV20-1 to TRBJ1-6; 7 bases match TRBD1. This CDR3 is built from 14 residues. With 2 bases clipped from V and 8 bases from J, the junction kept 6 bases outside the gene matches. Germline-derived CDR1 and CDR2 are DFQATT and SNEGSKA (reference sequence). CDR3 DNA sequence: TGCAGTGCTAGAACCGGGACAGCGCATTCACCCCTCCACTTT. Translating gives CSARTGTAHSPLHF.

The chain is built from TRBV29-1 and TRBJ2-3; 8 nucleotides align to TRBD2. The germline CDR1 and CDR2 sequences are SQVTM and ANQGSEA. The J segment lost 6 bases and the V segment lost 7 bases, leaving 9 bases of the junction unmatched. The CDR3 contains 13 residues. For the CDR3, the DNA is TGCAGCGGGGGACTAGGAGCATCCGATACGCAGTATTTT. It specifies CSGGLGASDTQYF.

CDR3 protein: CASPIPISNQPQHF. CDR3 DNA sequence: TGTGCCAGTCCGATTCCCATTAGCAATCAGCCCCAGCATTTT. The chain couples TRBV7-2 to TRBJ1-5; D gene uncertain. This CDR3 comprises 14 residues. Trimming cost V 9 bases and J 0 bases, with 12 bases left between them. Germline V gives CDR1 SGHTA, CDR2 FQGNSA.

This clonotype appeared many times. The rearrangement uses TRBV12-3 or TRBV12-4 and TRBJ2-2, with a weak D call TRBD2 (5 bases). The CDR3 spans 15 residues. V gave up 4 bases and J gave up 3 bases, with 12 bases separating them. CDR3 bases: TGTGCCAGCAGTTATGAGGGATTCGACACCGGGGAGCTGTTTTTT. Residues: CASSYEGFDTGELFF.

The V and J genes are TRBV5-4 and TRBJ2-6; the D gene is possibly TRBD2 (5 bases). The V gene lost 1 base and the J gene lost 0 bases, with 11 bases spanning the gap. The germline CDR1 and CDR2 sequences are SGHNT and YYREEE (reference sequence). The CDR3 has 17 residues. The CDR3 loop reads CASSLFPGVSGANVLTF. In DNA, the CDR3 is TGTGCCAGCAGCTTGTTCCCCGGGGTCTCTGGGGCCAACGTCCTGACTTTC.

The genes are TRBV6-1 and TRBJ2-4; a possible D gene is TRBD1 (8 bases). This CDR3 is built from 15 residues. Germline V gives CDR1 MNHNS, CDR2 SASEGT. Trimming stripped 6 bases from V and 6 bases from J, with 18 bases between. The CDR3 sequence is CASRIDRGGGNIQYF. The CDR3 DNA sequence: TGTGCCAGCAGGATTGACAGGGGAGGGGGAAACATTCAGTACTTC.

The gene calls are TRBV28 and TRBJ2-4, with TRBD2 identical over 8 bases. The CDR3 extends over 13 amino acids. Germline trimming cut 6 bases from V and 4 bases from J; bases unmatched to any gene: 2. The germline CDR1 and CDR2 sequences are MDHEN and SYDVKM. The CDR3 loop is CASRGLEKNIQYF. CDR3 coding DNA: TGTGCCAGCAGGGGACTAGAAAAAAACATTCAGTACTTC. The complete variable domain, with remaining parts taken from reference TRBV28 and TRBJ2-4, reads DVKVTQSSRYLVKRTGEKVFLECVQDMDHENMFWYRQDPGLGLRLIYFSYDVKMKEKGDIPEGYSVSREKKERFSLILESASTNQTSMYLCASRGLEKNIQYFGAGTRLSVL.

The chain joins TRBV12-3 or TRBV12-4 to TRBJ2-6; D unresolved. Trimming stripped 5 bases from V and 2 bases from J, with 16 bases between. The CDR3 covers 17 residues. CDR3 sequence reads: CASSPGERLTGANVLTF. The CDR3 coding sequence is TGTGCCAGCAGTCCCGGCGAGAGGCTCACTGGGGCCAACGTCCTGACTTTC.

This clonotype was seen a few times. The chain uses TRBV6-1 and TRBJ1-6, with D possibly matching TRBD1 (6 bases). The CDR3 runs to 15 residues. V lost 1 base to trimming and J lost 6 bases, with 10 bases between them. Germline values: CDR1 MNHNS, CDR2 SASEGT. The CDR3: CASSEVTGLNSPLHF. The CDR3 DNA follows: TGTGCCAGCAGTGAAGTTACAGGGCTTAATTCACCCCTCCACTTT.

The chain is built from TRBV29-1 and TRBJ2-2; D is unclear. V lost 4 bases and J 4 bases, leaving 10 bases between the germline ends. Per the germline V gene, CDR1 is SQVTM and CDR2 is ANQGSEA. The CDR3 has 13 residues. The CDR3 coding sequence is TGCAGCGTTGCCGCCATTACCACCGGGGAGCTGTTTTTT. As protein: CSVAAITTGELFF.

V and J are TRBV4-3 and TRBJ2-1; 10 positions match TRBD1. Germline CDR1 and CDR2: LGHNA and YSLEER. The CDR3 has 17 amino acids. Losses at the gene ends were 4 bases for V and 4 bases for J; bases not matched to a gene: 10. As DNA, the CDR3 is TGCGCCAGCAGCCTATACGCCGGGACAGGGGTTTACAATGAGCAGTTCTTC. Its translation: CASSLYAGTGVYNEQFF.

This clonotype has more than one count but fewer than ten. The rearrangement joins TRBV4-2 to TRBJ1-2, with D unresolved. V gave up 0 bases and J gave up 4 bases, with 15 bases separating them. The germline gives CDR1 LGHNA, CDR2 YNFKEQ. The CDR3 is 16 amino acids. Written as DNA, the CDR3 is TGTGCCAGCAGCCAAGAAGGAGTACGGGGAATCTATGGCTACACCTTC. It is translated as CASSQEGVRGIYGYTF.

This clonotype was observed a handful of times. V usage is TRBV27 and J usage is TRBJ2-3, with 9 bases fitting TRBD1. The CDR3 extends over 15 amino acids. CDR1 is MNHEY and CDR2 is SMNVEV in the germline V gene (reference sequence). The V segment lost 3 bases and the J segment 10 bases; nucleotides outside the gene matches: 11. The DNA for the CDR3 is TGTGCCAGCAGTTTGCTACAGGGGGCTAGTCCATCGCAGTATTTT. Translated: CASSLLQGASPSQYF.

Only a few counts were recorded for this clonotype. The genes are TRBV5-1 and TRBJ2-1, with TRBD2 matching 10 bases. With 0 bases clipped from V and 2 bases from J, the junction kept 5 bases outside the gene matches. Germline V CDR1 and CDR2: SGHRS, YFSETQ. There are 17 residues in the CDR3. Here the CDR3 DNA reads TGCGCCAGCAGCTTGGAACCAGCGGGAGGGCCCTACAATGAGCAGTTCTTC. It codes for CASSLEPAGGPYNEQFF.

The table lists this clonotype with many counts. The chain combines TRBV12-3 or TRBV12-4 with TRBJ2-3; D uncertain. Trimming pared 3 bases from V and 10 bases from J, leaving 14 bases between. There are 13 residues in the CDR3. The DNA of the CDR3 is TGTGCCAGCAGTTTCGCGGCAGAAAGAGCGCAGTATTTT. This sequence encodes CASSFAAERAQYF.

At least ten counts were recorded for this clonotype. The CDR3 nucleotides read TGTGCCAGCAGTTTCGGAGGGGGGTCTCCCCTCTACGAGCAGTACTTC. Translated, it gives CASSFGGGSPLYEQYF. This chain uses TRBV12-3 or TRBV12-4 with TRBJ2-7; D is perhaps TRBD1 or TRBD2 (6 bases each). Deletions cut 3 bases from V and 3 bases from J, with 18 bases between. The CDR3 covers 16 residues.

This clonotype was detected a few times. The gene calls are TRBV10-3 and TRBJ2-3, with 7 positions matching TRBD1. The J segment lost 6 bases and the V segment lost 2 bases, leaving 11 bases of the junction unmatched. The CDR3 covers 16 residues. Germline CDR1 is ENHRY and CDR2 is SYGVKD. The DNA of the CDR3 is TGTGCCATCAGTGAGCCGACAGGGTCATTGGTTGATACGCAGTATTTT. Residues: CAISEPTGSLVDTQYF.

At least ten counts were recorded for this clonotype. CDR3: CASSYSMVVASGANVLTF. CDR3 in DNA: TGTGCCAGCAGTTACTCGATGGTGGTCGCCTCTGGGGCCAACGTCCTGACTTTC. V is TRBV6-5 and J is TRBJ2-6; D not certain. Germline CDR1 reads MNHEY; CDR2 reads SVGAGI. V was trimmed by 0 bases and J by 0 bases, leaving 12 bases between them. The CDR3 loop spans 18 amino acids.